This T cell receptor (beta chain) originates from a study of radiotherapy plus CTLA-4 blockade in lung cancer. This clone was detected once. The germline V gene has CDR1 SGHTA and CDR2 FQGTGA. This CDR3 has 15 residues. The J segment lost 5 bases and the V segment lost 4 bases, leaving 8 bases of the junction unmatched. Sequencing used immunoSEQ multiplex PCR; TCRdb keeps in-frame clones, though not all of them. The sample holds about 97,000 clones, 60% to 75% seen once. The chain joins TRBV7-3 to TRBJ2-7; 10 bases are a match to TRBD2. This TCR was recovered from a human donor with non-small cell lung cancer who had a partial response to radiotherapy plus ipilimumab. Some clones in this sample may be carry-over from other donors' samples. Sequenced material: peripheral blood, taken from a patient treated with radiotherapy plus ipilimumab. CDR3 region: CASSSGSGGFDEQYF. Here the CDR3 DNA reads TGTGCCAGCAGCTCAGGTAGCGGGGGGTTTGACGAGCAGTACTTC.